This note documents a single TCR beta chain sequence. The CDR3 loop spans 14 amino acids. Trimming left V 4 bases short and J 2 bases short, with 12 bases between. Germline-derived CDR1 and CDR2 are SGHNT and YYREEE (reference sequence). This entry belongs to a study of blood T cell repertoires in COVID-19. Study-level information: Acute and convalescent COVID-19 specimens originated in the United States, Italy and Spain. T cells, B-cell-depleted T cells, or PBMCs supplied cDNA or gDNA.

In the original workflow: Cell counts per sample came from amplifying reference gene primers. Sequenced by immunoSEQ multiplex PCR; TCRdb stores in-frame clones only, minus some. The DNA was the basis for D and trimming; V, J and clone size are from that table. The sample lists about 160,000 clones; over 70% were seen once. V and J are TRBV5-4 and TRBJ2-5; tentative D call: TRBD2 (5 bases). The sample was peripheral blood. This TCR came from a man in his sixties or seventies with acute or convalescent COVID-19. In DNA form, the CDR3 reads TGTGCCAGCAGCCCGCTGACGGGACAAGAGACCCAGTACTTC. Its translation: CASSPLTGQETQYF.